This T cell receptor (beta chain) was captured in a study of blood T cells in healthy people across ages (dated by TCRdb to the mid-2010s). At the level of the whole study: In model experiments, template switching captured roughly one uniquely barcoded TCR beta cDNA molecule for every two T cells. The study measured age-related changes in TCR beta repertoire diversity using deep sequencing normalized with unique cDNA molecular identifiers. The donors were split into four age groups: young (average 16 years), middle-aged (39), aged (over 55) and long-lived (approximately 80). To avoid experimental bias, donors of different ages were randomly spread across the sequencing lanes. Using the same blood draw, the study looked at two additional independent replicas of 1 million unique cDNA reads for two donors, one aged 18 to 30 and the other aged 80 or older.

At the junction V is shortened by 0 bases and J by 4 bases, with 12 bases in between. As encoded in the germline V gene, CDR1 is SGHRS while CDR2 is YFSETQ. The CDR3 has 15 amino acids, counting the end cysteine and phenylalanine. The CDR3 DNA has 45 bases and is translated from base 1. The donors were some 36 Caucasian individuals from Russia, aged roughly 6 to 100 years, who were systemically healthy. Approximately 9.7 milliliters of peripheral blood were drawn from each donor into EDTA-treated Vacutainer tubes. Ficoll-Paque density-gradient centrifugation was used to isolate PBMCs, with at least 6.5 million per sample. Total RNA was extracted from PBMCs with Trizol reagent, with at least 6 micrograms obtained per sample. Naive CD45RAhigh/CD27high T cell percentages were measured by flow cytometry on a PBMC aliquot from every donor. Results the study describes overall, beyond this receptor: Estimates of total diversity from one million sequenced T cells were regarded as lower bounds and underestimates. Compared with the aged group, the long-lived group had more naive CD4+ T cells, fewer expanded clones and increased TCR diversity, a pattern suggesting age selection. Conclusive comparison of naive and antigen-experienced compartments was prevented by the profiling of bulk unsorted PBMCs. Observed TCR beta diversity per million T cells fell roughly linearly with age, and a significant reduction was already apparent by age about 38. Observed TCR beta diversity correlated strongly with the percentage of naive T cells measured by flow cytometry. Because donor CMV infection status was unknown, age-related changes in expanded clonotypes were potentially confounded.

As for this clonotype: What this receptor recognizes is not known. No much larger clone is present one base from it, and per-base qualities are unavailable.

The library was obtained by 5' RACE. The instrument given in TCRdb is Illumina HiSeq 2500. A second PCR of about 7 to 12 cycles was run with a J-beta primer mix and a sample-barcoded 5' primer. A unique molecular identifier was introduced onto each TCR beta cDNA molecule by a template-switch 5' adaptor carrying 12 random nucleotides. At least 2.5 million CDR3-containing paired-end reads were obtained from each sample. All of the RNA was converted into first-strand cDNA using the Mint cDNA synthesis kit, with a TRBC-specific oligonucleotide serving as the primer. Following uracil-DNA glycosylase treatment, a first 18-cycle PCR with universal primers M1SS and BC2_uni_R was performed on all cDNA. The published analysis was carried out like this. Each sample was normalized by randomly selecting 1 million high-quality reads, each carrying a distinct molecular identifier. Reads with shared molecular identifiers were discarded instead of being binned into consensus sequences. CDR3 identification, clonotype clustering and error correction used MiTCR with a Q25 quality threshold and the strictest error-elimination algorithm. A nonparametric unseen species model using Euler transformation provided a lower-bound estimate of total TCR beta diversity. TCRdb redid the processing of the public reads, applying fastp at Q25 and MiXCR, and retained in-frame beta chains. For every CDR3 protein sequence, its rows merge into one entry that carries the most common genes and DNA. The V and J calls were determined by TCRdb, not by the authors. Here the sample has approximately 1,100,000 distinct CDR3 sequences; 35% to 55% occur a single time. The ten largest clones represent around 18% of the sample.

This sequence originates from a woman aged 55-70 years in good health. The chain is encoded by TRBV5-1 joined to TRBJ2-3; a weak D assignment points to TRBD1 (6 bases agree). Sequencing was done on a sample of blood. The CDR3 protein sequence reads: CASSLAETGSDTQYF. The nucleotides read TGCGCCAGCAGCTTGGCGGAAACAGGGTCAGATACGCAGTATTTT.